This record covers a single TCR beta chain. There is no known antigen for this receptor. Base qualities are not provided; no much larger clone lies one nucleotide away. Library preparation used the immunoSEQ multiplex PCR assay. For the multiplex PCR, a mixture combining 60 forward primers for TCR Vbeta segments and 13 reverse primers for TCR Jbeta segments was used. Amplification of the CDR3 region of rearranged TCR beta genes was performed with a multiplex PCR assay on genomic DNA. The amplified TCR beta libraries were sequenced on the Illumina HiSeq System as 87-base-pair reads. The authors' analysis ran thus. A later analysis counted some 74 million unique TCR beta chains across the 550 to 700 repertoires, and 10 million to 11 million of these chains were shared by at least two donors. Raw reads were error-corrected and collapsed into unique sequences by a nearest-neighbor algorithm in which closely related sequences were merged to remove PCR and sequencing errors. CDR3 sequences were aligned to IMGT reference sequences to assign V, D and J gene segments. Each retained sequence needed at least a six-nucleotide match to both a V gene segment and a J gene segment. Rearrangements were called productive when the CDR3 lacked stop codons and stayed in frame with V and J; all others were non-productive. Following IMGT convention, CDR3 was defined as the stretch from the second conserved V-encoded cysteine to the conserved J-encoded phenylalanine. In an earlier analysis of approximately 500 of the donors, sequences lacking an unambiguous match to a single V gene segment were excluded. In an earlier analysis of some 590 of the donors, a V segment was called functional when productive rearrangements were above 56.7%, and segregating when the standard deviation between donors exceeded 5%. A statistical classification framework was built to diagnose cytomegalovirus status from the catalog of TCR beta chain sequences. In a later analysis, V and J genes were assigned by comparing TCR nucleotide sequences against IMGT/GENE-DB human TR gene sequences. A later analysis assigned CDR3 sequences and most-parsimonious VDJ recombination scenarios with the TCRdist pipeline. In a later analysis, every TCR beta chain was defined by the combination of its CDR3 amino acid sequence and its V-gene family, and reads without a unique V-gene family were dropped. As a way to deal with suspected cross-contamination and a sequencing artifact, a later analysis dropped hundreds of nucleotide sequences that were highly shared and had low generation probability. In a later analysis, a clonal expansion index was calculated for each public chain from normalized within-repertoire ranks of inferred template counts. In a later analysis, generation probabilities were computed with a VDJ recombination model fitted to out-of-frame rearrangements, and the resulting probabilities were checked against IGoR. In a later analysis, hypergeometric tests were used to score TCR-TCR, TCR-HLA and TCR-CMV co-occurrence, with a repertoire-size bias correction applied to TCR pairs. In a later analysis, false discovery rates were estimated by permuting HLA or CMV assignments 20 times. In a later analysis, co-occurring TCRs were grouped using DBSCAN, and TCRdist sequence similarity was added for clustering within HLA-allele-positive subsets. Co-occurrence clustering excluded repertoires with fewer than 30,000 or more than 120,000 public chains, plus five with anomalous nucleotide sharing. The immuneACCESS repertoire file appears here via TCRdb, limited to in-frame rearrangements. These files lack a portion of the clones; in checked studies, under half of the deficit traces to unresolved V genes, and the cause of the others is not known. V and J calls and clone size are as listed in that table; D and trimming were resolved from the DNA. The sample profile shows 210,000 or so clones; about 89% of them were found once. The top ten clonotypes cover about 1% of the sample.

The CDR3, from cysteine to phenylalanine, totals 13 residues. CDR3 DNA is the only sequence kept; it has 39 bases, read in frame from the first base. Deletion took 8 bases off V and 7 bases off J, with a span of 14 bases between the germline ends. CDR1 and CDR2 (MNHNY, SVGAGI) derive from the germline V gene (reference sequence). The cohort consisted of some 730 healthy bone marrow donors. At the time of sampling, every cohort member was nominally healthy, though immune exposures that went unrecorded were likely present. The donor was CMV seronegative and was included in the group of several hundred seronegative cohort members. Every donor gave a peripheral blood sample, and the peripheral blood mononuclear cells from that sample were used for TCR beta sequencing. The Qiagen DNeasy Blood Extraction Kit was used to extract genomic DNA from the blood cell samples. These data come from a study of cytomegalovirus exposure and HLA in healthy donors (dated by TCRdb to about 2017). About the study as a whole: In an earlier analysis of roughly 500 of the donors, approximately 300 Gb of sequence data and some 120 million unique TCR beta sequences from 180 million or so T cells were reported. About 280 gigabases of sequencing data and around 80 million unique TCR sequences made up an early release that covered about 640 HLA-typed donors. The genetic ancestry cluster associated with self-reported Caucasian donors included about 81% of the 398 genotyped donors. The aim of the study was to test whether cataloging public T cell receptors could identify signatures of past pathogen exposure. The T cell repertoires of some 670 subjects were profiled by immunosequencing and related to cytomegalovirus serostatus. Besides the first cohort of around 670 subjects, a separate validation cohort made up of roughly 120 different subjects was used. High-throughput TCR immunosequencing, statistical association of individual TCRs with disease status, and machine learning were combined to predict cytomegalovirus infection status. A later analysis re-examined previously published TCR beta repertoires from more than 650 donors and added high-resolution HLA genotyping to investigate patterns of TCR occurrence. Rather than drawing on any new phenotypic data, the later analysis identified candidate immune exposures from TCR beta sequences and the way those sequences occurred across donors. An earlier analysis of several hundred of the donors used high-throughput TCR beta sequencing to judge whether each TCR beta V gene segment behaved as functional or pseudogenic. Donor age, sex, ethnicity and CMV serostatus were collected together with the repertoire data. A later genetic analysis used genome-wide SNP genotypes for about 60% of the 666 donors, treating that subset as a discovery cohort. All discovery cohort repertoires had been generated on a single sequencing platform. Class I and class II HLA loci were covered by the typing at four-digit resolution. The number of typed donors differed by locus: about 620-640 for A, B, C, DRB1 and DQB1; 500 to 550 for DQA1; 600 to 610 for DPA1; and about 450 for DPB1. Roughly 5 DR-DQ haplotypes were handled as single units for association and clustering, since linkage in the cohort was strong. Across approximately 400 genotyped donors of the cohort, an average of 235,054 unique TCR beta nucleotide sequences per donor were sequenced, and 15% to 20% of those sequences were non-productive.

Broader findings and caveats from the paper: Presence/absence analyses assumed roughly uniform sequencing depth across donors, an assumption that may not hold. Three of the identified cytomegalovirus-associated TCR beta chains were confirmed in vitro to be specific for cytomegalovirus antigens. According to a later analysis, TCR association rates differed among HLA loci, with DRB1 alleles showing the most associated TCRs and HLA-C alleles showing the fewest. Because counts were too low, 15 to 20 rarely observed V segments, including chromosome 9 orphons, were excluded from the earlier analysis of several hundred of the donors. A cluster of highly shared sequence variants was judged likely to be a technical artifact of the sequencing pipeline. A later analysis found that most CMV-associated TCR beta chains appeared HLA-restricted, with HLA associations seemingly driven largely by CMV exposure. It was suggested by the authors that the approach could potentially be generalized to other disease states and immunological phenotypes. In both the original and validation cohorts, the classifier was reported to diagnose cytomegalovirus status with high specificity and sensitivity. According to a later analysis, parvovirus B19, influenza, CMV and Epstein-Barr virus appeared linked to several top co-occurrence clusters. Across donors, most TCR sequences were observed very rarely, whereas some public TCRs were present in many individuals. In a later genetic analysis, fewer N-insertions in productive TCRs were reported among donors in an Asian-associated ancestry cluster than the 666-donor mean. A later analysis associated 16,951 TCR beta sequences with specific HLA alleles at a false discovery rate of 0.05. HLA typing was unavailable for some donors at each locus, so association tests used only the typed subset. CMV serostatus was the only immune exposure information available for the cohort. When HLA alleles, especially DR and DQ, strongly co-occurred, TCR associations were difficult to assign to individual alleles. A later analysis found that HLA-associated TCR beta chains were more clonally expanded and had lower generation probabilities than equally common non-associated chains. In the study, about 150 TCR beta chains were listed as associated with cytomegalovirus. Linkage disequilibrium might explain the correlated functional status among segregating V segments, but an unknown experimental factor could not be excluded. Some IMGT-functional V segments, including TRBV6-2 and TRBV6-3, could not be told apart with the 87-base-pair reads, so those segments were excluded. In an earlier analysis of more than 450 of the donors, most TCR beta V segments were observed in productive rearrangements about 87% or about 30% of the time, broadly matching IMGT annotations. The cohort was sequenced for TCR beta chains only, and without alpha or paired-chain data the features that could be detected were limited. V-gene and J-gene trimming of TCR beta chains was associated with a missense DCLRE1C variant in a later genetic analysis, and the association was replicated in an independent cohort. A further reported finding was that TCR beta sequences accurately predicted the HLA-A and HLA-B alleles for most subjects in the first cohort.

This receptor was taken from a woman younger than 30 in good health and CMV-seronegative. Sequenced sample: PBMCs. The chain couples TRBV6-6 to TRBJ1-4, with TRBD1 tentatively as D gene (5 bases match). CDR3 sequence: CASERDGSEKLFF. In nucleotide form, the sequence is TGTGCCAGCGAGAGGGACGGGAGTGAAAAACTGTTTTTT.